Listed below are T cell receptor beta chains from one sample, sequenced in a study of T-cell reconstitution after alpha-beta-depleted transplantation in children. A single record per CDR3 protein comes from TCRdb applying MiXCR to the PCR reads. This sample yields approximately 350,000 distinct CDR3 sequences, of which around 15% are seen a single time; roughly two fifths belongs to the top ten. Sequenced here: PBMCs, mostly from graft donor cells, sampled 360 days after TCRalphabeta/CD19-depleted stem cell transplant. All receptors come from a male patient aged 2-10 years who had a stem cell transplant for acute lymphoblastic leukemia, so the T cells may come from the graft donor. The CDR3 runs from the conserved cysteine through the conserved F or W.

j_call v_call cdr3_aa
TRBJ2-1 TRBV4-1 CASSQVASGGQRNEQFF
TRBJ2-7 TRBV7-9 CASRPAGGRAYEQYF
TRBJ2-2 TRBV4-1 CASSRGLPFLDGELFF
TRBJ1-6 TRBV7-9 CASSLKGGSNNSPLHF
TRBJ2-1 TRBV4-1 CASSQDPGSLAVNSYNEQFF
TRBJ2-2 TRBV20-1 CSARADRPHTGELFF
TRBJ2-7 TRBV9 CASSVVPGPTYEQYF
TRBJ1-5 TRBV6-1 CASRPPGKKGNQPQHF
TRBJ2-3 TRBV29-1 CSVVAGTSPSGSTDTQYF
TRBJ2-5 TRBV5-1 CASSDPGGGETQYF
TRBJ2-3 TRBV12-3/TRBV12-4 CASKRRQESDTQYF
TRBJ2-1 TRBV20-1 CSARDRPGLAGNEQFF
TRBJ1-2 TRBV18 CASPHPYGYTF
TRBJ2-1 TRBV21-1 CASSKTSEIEYNEQFF
TRBJ2-7 TRBV3-1 CASSFHSGRVLYF
TRBJ1-2 TRBV20-1 CSAREGGNYGYTF
TRBJ2-1 TRBV24-1 CATPRGTKTSYNEQFF
TRBJ2-5 TRBV29-1 CSVPDRTSSRETQYF
TRBJ2-7 TRBV12-3/TRBV12-4 CASSLRSGTNTYEQYF
TRBJ1-2 TRBV3-1 CASSQSGLNYGYTF
TRBJ2-2 TRBV10-3 CATELGNTGELFF
TRBJ1-1 TRBV27 CASKNGWDTEAFF
TRBJ2-7 TRBV27 CASSSGQGTSYEQYF
TRBJ1-5 TRBV27 CASGLDSNQPQHF
TRBJ2-3 TRBV12-3/TRBV12-4 CASSLVLVAGDTQYF
TRBJ2-7 TRBV4-1 CASSSTGKIYEQYF
TRBJ2-7 TRBV15 CATSRDKGLVSYEQYF
TRBJ2-5 TRBV5-1 CASSLVETQYF
TRBJ2-3 TRBV5-1 CASSQPGLAGTDTQYF
TRBJ2-1 TRBV5-1 CASRVGPDNEQFF